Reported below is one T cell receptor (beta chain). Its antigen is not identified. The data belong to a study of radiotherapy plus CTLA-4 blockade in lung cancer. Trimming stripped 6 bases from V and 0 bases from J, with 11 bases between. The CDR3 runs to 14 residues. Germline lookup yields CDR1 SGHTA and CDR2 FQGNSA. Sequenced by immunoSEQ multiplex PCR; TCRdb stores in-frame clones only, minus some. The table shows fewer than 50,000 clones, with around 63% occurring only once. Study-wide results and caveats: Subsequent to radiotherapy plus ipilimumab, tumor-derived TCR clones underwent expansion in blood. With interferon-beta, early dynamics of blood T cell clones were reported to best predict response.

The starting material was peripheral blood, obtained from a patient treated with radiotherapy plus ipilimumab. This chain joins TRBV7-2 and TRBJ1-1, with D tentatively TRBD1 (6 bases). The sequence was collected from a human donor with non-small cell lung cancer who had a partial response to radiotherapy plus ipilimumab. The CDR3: CASSLQGMNTEAFF. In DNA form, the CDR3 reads TGTGCCAGCAGTCTACAGGGTATGAACACTGAAGCTTTCTTT.